The 32 T cell receptor beta chains below all came from one sample that was sequenced in a study of blood T cell repertoires in COVID-19 (dated by TCRdb to 2018 to 2021). Library method: the immunoSEQ multiplex PCR assay. TCRdb retrieved this table from immuneACCESS and kept in-frame rearrangements only. Not all clones are present; in checked studies, unresolved V genes account for under half, and no reason is known for the remainder. This sample is represented by roughly 400,000 clones; about nine tenths of them were singletons. The biggest ten clones account for about 0.83% of the sample. The sequenced material came from PBMCs or T cells enriched from blood (not recorded which). The receptors shown here come from a woman aged 35 to 49 who had been exposed to COVID-19.

This sequence joins TRBV30 and TRBJ1-4; D not resolved. Germline V gene sequence: CDR1 GTSNPN, CDR2 SVGIG (reference sequence). This CDR3 is 13 amino acids long. V was shortened by 3 bases and J by 7 bases, with 12 bases between the two germline ends. The CDR3 spells CAWSGGRIEKLFF. CDR3 bases: TGTGCCTGGAGCGGAGGCCGGATTGAAAAACTGTTTTTT. The full variable domain, completed using reference TRBV30 and TRBJ1-4, is SQTIHQWPATLVQPVGSPLSLECTVEGTSNPNLYWYRQAAGRGLQLLFYSVGIGQISSEVPQNLSASRPQDRQFILSSKKLLLSDSGFYLCAWSGGRIEKLFFGSGTQLSVL.

The gene calls are TRBV2 and TRBJ2-5; no firm D call. V was cut by 4 bases and J by 0 bases, with 12 bases left in between. CDR3 length equals 15 residues. CDR1 is SNHLY and CDR2 is FYNNEI in the germline V gene. The CDR3 reads CASSGYGLDQETQYF. As DNA, the CDR3 is TGTGCCAGCAGTGGTTACGGGTTAGACCAAGAGACCCAGTACTTC. Filled out from reference TRBV2 and TRBJ2-5, the complete variable domain reads EPEVTQTPSHQVTQMGQEVILRCVPISNHLYFYWYRQILGQKVEFLVSFYNNEISEKSEIFDDQFSVERPDGSNFTLKIRSTKLEDSAMYFCASSGYGLDQETQYFGPGTRLLVL.

This clone was counted between two and nine times. This chain joins TRBV9 and TRBJ2-7, with 8 bases identical to TRBD2. CDR1 and CDR2 from the germline V gene are SGDLS and YYNGEE. The V segment lost 3 bases and the J segment 6 bases; nucleotides outside the gene matches: 8. The CDR3 is made up of 14 amino acids. The DNA for the CDR3 is TGTGCCAGCAGCGCTAGCGGGTACAAGGGCGAGCAGTACTTC. Its protein product is CASSASGYKGEQYF.

The chain couples TRBV7-9 to TRBJ1-3, with TRBD1 identical over 9 bases. Germline CDR1 SEHNR, CDR2 FQNEAQ (reference sequence). The V segment lost 4 bases and the J segment 4 bases; nucleotides outside the gene matches: 5. The CDR3 runs to 15 residues. In DNA, the CDR3 is TGTGCCAGCAGCTCTTACACAGGGGGCGGAAACACCATATATTTT. It translates to CASSSYTGGGNTIYF.

This chain connects TRBV7-8 to TRBJ1-2, with 10 bases identical to TRBD1. V lost 5 bases to trimming and J lost 2 bases; unmatched junction nucleotides: 5. Germline V gives CDR1 SGHVS, CDR2 FQNEAQ. The length of the CDR3 is 15 residues. The CDR3: CASSDRGRGNYGYTF. DNA of the CDR3: TGTGCCAGCAGCGACAGGGGGCGAGGGAACTATGGCTACACCTTC.

V gene TRBV18 combines with J gene TRBJ2-7, with a weak D call TRBD1 (7 bases). This CDR3 has 14 residues. V lost 2 bases and J 3 bases, leaving 11 bases between the germline ends. Per the germline V gene, CDR1 is KGHSH and CDR2 is LQKENI. The CDR3 DNA follows: TGTGCCAGCTCACCAGGAGGGGGCGGCTACGAGCAGTACTTC. It codes for CASSPGGGGYEQYF.

The chain is built from TRBV5-1 and TRBJ1-1; D is perhaps TRBD1 (6 bases). CDR3 size: 14 residues. V shed 4 bases and J shed 5 bases, with 15 bases lying between them. CDR1 is SGHRS and CDR2 is YFSETQ in the germline V gene. In DNA form, the CDR3 reads TGCGCCAGCAGCCCTACACAGGGTTTAACTGAAGCTTTCTTT. Protein: CASSPTQGLTEAFF. The full variable domain, with the rest looked up from reference TRBV5-1 and TRBJ1-1, is KAGVTQTPRYLIKTRGQQVTLSCSPISGHRSVSWYQQTPGQGLQFLFEYFSETQRNKGNFPGRFSGRQFSNSRSEMNVSTLELGDSALYLCASSPTQGLTEAFFGQGTRLTVV.

V gene TRBV7-6 combines with J gene TRBJ2-2; perhaps TRBD1 as D (6 bases). The CDR3 has 15 residues. CDR1 SGHVS and CDR2 FNYEAQ come from the germline V gene. Deletions cut 7 bases from V and 6 bases from J, with 18 bases between. CDR3 sequence reads: CASTKGTPGAGELFF. CDR3 sequence (DNA): TGTGCCAGCACCAAGGGGACACCCGGGGCCGGGGAGCTGTTTTTT.

The gene calls are TRBV7-2 and TRBJ1-5; no reliable D call. The CDR3 length is 17 residues. Trimming left V 0 bases short and J 1 base short, with 13 bases between. CDR1 and CDR2 from the germline V gene are SGHTA and FQGNSA. For the CDR3, the DNA is TGTGCCAGCAGCTTAGCGATCGAGGGAATAAGCAATCAGCCCCAGCATTTT. Translated, it gives CASSLAIEGISNQPQHF.

The V and J genes are TRBV11-3 and TRBJ2-1; 7 nucleotides match TRBD2. CDR1 is SGHNT, CDR2 YENEEA, per germline. Germline trimming cut 9 bases from V and 7 bases from J; bases unmatched to any gene: 18. This CDR3 is 16 amino acids long. The CDR3 is CASAEVDGRPWNEQFF. The DNA of the CDR3 is TGTGCCAGTGCTGAGGTGGACGGGAGGCCCTGGAATGAGCAGTTCTTC.

The chain carries TRBV5-6 and TRBJ1-2; 8 bases map to TRBD1. The germline gives CDR1 SGHDT, CDR2 YYEEEE. J was trimmed by 4 bases and V by 0 bases; bases with no gene match: 11. The CDR3 spans 17 residues. The CDR3 DNA reads as TGTGCCAGCAGCTTGGTGGGGACCGGGACAGGATTCTATGGCTACACCTTC. It is translated as CASSLVGTGTGFYGYTF.

The gene calls are TRBV2 and TRBJ1-1; D possibly corresponds to TRBD1 (6 bases). Trimming cost V 7 bases and J 4 bases, with 10 bases left between them. The germline V gene encodes CDR1 SNHLY and CDR2 FYNNEI. The CDR3 spans 12 residues. CDR3 DNA sequence: TGTGCCAGCAACAGGGACGGCACTGAAGCTTTCTTT. Translating gives CASNRDGTEAFF.

The rearrangement links TRBV7-2 to TRBJ1-2, with D maybe TRBD1 (6 bases). Germline V gives CDR1 SGHTA, CDR2 FQGNSA. There are 13 residues in the CDR3. V lost 3 bases and J lost 8, with 13 bases in between. Written as DNA, the CDR3 is TGTGCCAGCAGCTTGGGGGCGTCGGGGGGCTACACCTTC. Translated, it gives CASSLGASGGYTF.

The chain has TRBV7-6 and TRBJ1-2; TRBD1 agrees at 8 bases. With V trimmed by 5 bases and J by 5 bases, 10 bases remained unmatched. Germline lookup yields CDR1 SGHVS and CDR2 FNYEAQ. CDR3 length equals 15 residues. CDR3 in DNA: TGTGCCAGCAGCCCACGACAGGGGATGGGGTATGGCTACACCTTC. It yields the protein CASSPRQGMGYGYTF. Full variable domain (rest looked up from reference TRBV7-6 and TRBJ1-2): GAGVSQSPRYKVTKRGQDVALRCDPISGHVSLYWYRQALGQGPEFLTYFNYEAQQDKSGLPNDRFSAERPEGSISTLTIQRTEQRDSAMYRCASSPRQGMGYGYTFGSGTRLTVV.

The chain uses TRBV18 and TRBJ1-2; 10 bases align to TRBD1. CDR3 length: 14 residues. Germline CDR1 is KGHSH and CDR2 is LQKENI. After removal of 3 bases from V and 4 bases from J, the junction contained 2 bases not matched to a gene. CDR3 sequence: CASSPGQGSYGYTF. CDR3 sequence (DNA): TGTGCCAGCTCACCGGGACAGGGGAGCTATGGCTACACCTTC.

A few counts support this clone. V and J are TRBV7-9 and TRBJ1-1; D not certain. Trimming cost V 5 bases and J 6 bases, with 10 bases left between them. Germline V CDR1 and CDR2: SEHNR, FQNEAQ (reference sequence). The CDR3 sequence is 12 residues long. Here the CDR3 reads CASSPSLAEAFF. Here the CDR3 DNA reads TGTGCCAGCAGCCCCTCTCTCGCTGAAGCTTTCTTT.

The rearrangement joins TRBV7-2 to TRBJ2-1; TRBD2 aligns across 10 bases. This CDR3 spans 17 amino acids. CDR1 and CDR2 from the germline V gene are SGHTA and FQGNSA. With V trimmed by 1 base and J by 4 bases, 7 bases remained unmatched. This CDR3 reads CASSLVSLAGSYNEQFF. In DNA, the CDR3 is TGTGCCAGCAGCTTAGTATCACTAGCGGGATCGTACAATGAGCAGTTCTTC.

The chain links TRBV10-3 to TRBJ2-3, with 8 bases identical to TRBD1. This CDR3 is 16 amino acids long. CDR1 and CDR2 (germline): ENHRY, SYGVKD. The V segment lost 6 bases and the J segment 1 base; nucleotides outside the gene matches: 9. CDR3 region: CAIRRSTGVGTDTQYF. The DNA of the CDR3 is TGTGCCATCAGGAGATCGACAGGGGTGGGCACAGATACGCAGTATTTT.

This chain uses TRBV7-8 with TRBJ1-6, with 9 bases aligning to TRBD1. V lost 5 bases, J lost 10 bases, and 6 bases stayed unmatched. The CDR3 spans 14 residues. CDR1 is SGHVS, CDR2 FQNEAQ, per germline. The CDR3 DNA is TGTGCCAGCAGCGGCCGGACAGGGGACTCACCCCTCCACTTT. As protein: CASSGRTGDSPLHF.

The chain links TRBV13 to TRBJ1-2, with a possible D match to TRBD1 (6 bases). Germline assignment: CDR1 PRHDT and CDR2 FYEKMQ (reference sequence). V was shortened by 0 bases and J by 7 bases, with 15 bases between the two germline ends. The CDR3 contains 15 residues. The CDR3 nucleotides are TGTGCCAGCAGCTTAGGTAGCACAGGGTTGACTGGCTACACCTTC. Protein: CASSLGSTGLTGYTF.

This sequence joins TRBV7-2 and TRBJ2-5; 9 bases match TRBD2. The ends lost 5 bases at V and 0 bases at J; junction bases unmatched: 7. Germline V lookup: CDR1 SGHTA, CDR2 FQGNSA. The CDR3 covers 16 residues. The CDR3 nucleotides read TGTGCCAGCAGCCACATGCTAGCGGGAAACCAAGAGACCCAGTACTTC. It specifies CASSHMLAGNQETQYF.

This chain connects TRBV24-1 to TRBJ2-7; tentatively, D is TRBD1 (5 bases). Trimming took off 5 bases at V and 6 bases at J, with 13 bases between the two ends. CDR1 KGHDR and CDR2 SFDVKD come from the germline V gene. There are 13 residues in the CDR3. The CDR3 DNA reads as TGTGCCACCAGTGGCAGGGCCCCTGGCGAGCAGTACTTC. It specifies CATSGRAPGEQYF.

V usage is TRBV19 and J usage is TRBJ1-3; D gene ambiguous. Trimming pared 2 bases from V and 3 bases from J, leaving 2 bases between. CDR1 is LNHDA and CDR2 is SQIVND in the germline V gene (reference sequence). This CDR3 is built from 12 residues. The CDR3 sequence: CASSILGNTIYF. The CDR3, as DNA: TGTGCCAGTAGTATACTTGGAAACACCATATATTTT.

The chain uses TRBV7-2 and TRBJ2-2; 9 nucleotides line up with TRBD1. The V and J ends lost 5 bases and 6 bases, in that order; junction bases with no gene match: 4. The CDR3 extends over 14 amino acids. Germline lookup yields CDR1 SGHTA and CDR2 FQGNSA. Here the CDR3 DNA reads TGTGCCAGCAGCCCTTACAGGGGGCCCGGGGAGCTGTTTTTT. Protein sequence: CASSPYRGPGELFF. Full variable domain (remainder filled in from reference TRBV7-2 and TRBJ2-2): GAGVSQSPSNKVTEKGKDVELRCDPISGHTALYWYRQSLGQGLEFLIYFQGNSAPDKSGLPSDRFSAERTGGSVSTLTIQRTQQEDSAVYLCASSPYRGPGELFFGEGSRLTVL.

The chain couples TRBV5-5 to TRBJ1-5; D is unclear. The germline CDR1 and CDR2 sequences are SGHKS and YYEKEE (reference sequence). The ends were cut back, 4 bases at V and 4 bases at J, with 12 bases in the middle. The length of the CDR3 is 14 residues. The CDR3 region has the DNA TGTGCCAGCAGCCTGGACTATGCGAATCAGCCCCAGCATTTT. Protein sequence: CASSLDYANQPQHF.

This rearrangement joins TRBV7-2 to TRBJ2-7, with D possibly TRBD2 on 6 matching bases. This CDR3 region has 16 residues. The germline gives CDR1 SGHTA, CDR2 FQGNSA. Trimming took 8 bases from V and 0 from J, leaving 20 bases between them. The CDR3 loop is CASQRLGLRSSYEQYF. The DNA of the CDR3 is TGTGCCAGCCAACGGTTGGGACTCCGAAGCTCCTACGAGCAGTACTTC. The full variable domain, completed using reference TRBV7-2 and TRBJ2-7, is GAGVSQSPSNKVTEKGKDVELRCDPISGHTALYWYRQSLGQGLEFLIYFQGNSAPDKSGLPSDRFSAERTGGSVSTLTIQRTQQEDSAVYLCASQRLGLRSSYEQYFGPGTRLTVT.

The chain joins TRBV7-2 to TRBJ1-2; TRBD1 aligns across 8 bases. The CDR3 consists of 14 residues. The V gene end was trimmed by 5 bases and the J gene end by 5 bases; junction bases not matched to a gene: 7. Germline V gives CDR1 SGHTA, CDR2 FQGNSA. CDR3 amino acids: CASSPDRGGYGYTF. CDR3 coding DNA: TGTGCCAGCAGCCCCGACAGGGGTGGATATGGCTACACCTTC. Using reference TRBV7-2 and TRBJ1-2 for the parts outside the CDR3, the full variable domain is GAGVSQSPSNKVTEKGKDVELRCDPISGHTALYWYRQSLGQGLEFLIYFQGNSAPDKSGLPSDRFSAERTGGSVSTLTIQRTQQEDSAVYLCASSPDRGGYGYTFGSGTRLTVV.

V gene TRBV18 combines with J gene TRBJ2-4, with TRBD2 matching 14 bases. V dropped 6 bases and J dropped 2; count of bases not matched to a gene: 9. Per the germline V gene, CDR1 is KGHSH and CDR2 is LQKENI. The CDR3 sequence is 18 residues long. The CDR3 protein is CASSGTSGRSGSKNIQYF. CDR3 DNA: TGTGCCAGCTCGGGGACTAGCGGGAGATCGGGGTCCAAAAACATTCAGTACTTC.

The V and J genes are TRBV2 and TRBJ2-3; 11 bases line up with TRBD2. The CDR3 totals 16 residues. Germline V gene lookup returns CDR1 SNHLY and CDR2 FYNNEI. Trimming took 5 bases from V and 1 from J; bases not matched to a gene: 5. CDR3 protein: CASSFLAGGGTDTQYF. The CDR3 nucleotides are TGTGCCAGCAGTTTTCTAGCGGGGGGTGGCACAGATACGCAGTATTTT.

The count of this clone is one. The chain links TRBV27 to TRBJ1-2; 9 nucleotides align to TRBD1. V lost 6 bases, J lost 3 bases, and 5 bases stayed unmatched. The CDR3 sequence is 14 residues long. Germline V gene data show CDR1 as MNHEY and CDR2 as SMNVEV (reference sequence). The CDR3: CASSNTGGHYGYTF. The CDR3 nucleotides read TGTGCCAGCAGCAACACAGGGGGCCACTATGGCTACACCTTC.

The CDR3 loop is CASRTGNTEAFF. The CDR3 DNA sequence: TGTGCCAGCAGAACGGGGAACACTGAAGCTTTCTTT. V gene TRBV7-9 combines with J gene TRBJ1-1; D is unclear. This CDR3 is built from 12 residues. The germline V gene encodes CDR1 SEHNR and CDR2 FQNEAQ (reference sequence). Trimming removed 6 bases at V and 1 base at J, with 6 bases between.

The genes are TRBV19 and TRBJ1-1, with D unclear. Germline V gene lookup returns CDR1 LNHDA and CDR2 SQIVND (reference sequence). Trimming stripped 5 bases from V and 8 bases from J, with 12 bases between. The CDR3 extends over 12 amino acids. CDR3 sequence: CASSWHTYEAFF. DNA of the CDR3: TGTGCCAGTAGTTGGCACACATACGAAGCTTTCTTT.